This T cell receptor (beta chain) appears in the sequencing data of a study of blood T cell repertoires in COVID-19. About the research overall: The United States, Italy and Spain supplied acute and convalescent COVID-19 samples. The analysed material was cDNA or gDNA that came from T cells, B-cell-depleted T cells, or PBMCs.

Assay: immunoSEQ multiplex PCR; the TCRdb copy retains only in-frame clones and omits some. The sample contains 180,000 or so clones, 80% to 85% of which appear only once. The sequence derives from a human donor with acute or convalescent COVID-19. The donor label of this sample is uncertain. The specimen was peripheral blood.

CDR3 nucleotide sequence: TGTGCCTCCGACACTGAAGCTTTCTTT. Protein product: CASDTEAFF. The chain joins TRBV30 to TRBJ1-1; no definite D call. The CDR3 loop spans 9 amino acids. Germline CDR1 GTSNPN, CDR2 SVGIG (reference sequence). Trimming shortened V by 7 bases and J by 3 bases, and 3 bases separated the two germline ends.